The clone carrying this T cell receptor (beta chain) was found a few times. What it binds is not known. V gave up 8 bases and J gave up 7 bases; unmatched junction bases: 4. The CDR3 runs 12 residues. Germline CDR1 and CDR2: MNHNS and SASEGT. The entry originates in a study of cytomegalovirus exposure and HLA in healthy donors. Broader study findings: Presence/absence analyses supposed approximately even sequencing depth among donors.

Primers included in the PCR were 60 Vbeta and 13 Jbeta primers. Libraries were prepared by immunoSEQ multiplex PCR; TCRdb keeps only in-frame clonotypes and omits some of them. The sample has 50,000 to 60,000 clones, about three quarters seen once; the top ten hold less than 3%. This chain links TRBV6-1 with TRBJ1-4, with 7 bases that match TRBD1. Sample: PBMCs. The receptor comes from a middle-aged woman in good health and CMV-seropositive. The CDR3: CASGRTGEKLFF. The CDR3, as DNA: TGTGCCAGCGGGAGGACAGGTGAAAAACTGTTTTTT.